These 25 T cell receptor beta chains originate from one sample sequenced in a study of blood T cell repertoires in COVID-19. The method was immunoSEQ multiplex PCR; TCRdb's version includes in-frame clones alone and lacks a portion of them. The data hold about 50,000 clones, with approximately 88% observed a single time. Sample: peripheral blood. These receptors originate from a human donor with active COVID-19. The donor label of this sample is uncertain.

The CDR3 coding sequence is TGTGCCAGCAGCGTAGAGGCGACAAACTATCAGGGAAACTATGGCTACACCTTC. It translates to CASSVEATNYQGNYGYTF. The J gene is TRBJ1-2, the V gene TRBV9, with D perhaps TRBD1 (5 bases). Germline CDR1 and CDR2: SGDLS and YYNGEE. V lost 0 bases and J lost 2, with 20 bases in between. The CDR3 covers 18 residues.

This chain links TRBV28 with TRBJ2-5; 7 positions agree with TRBD2. V was pared by 5 bases and J by 2 bases, with 8 bases of the junction left unmatched. The CDR3 runs 15 residues. Germline values: CDR1 MDHEN, CDR2 SYDVKM. In nucleotides, the CDR3 is TGTGCCAGCAGTCTTCGGGGGGTTGGACAAGAGACCCAGTACTTC. Protein: CASSLRGVGQETQYF.

This clone was seen a handful of times. The same CDR3 is also encoded by other DNA sequences in this sample. The CDR3 loop is CASSLTGGNTEAFF. For the CDR3, the DNA is TGCGCCAGCAGCCTCACCGGGGGTAACACTGAAGCTTTCTTT. V gene TRBV5-1 combines with J gene TRBJ1-1; TRBD1 might be the D (5 bases). CDR3 size: 14 residues. In germline, CDR1 is SGHRS, CDR2 YFSETQ. V was pared by 4 bases and J by 2 bases, with 12 bases between.

This chain joins TRBV2 and TRBJ1-2, with D perhaps TRBD1 (5 bases). The germline gives CDR1 SNHLY, CDR2 FYNNEI. Between the trimmed V and J ends, which lost 7 bases and 3 bases, there was a span of 9 bases. This CDR3 is 12 amino acids long. CDR3 amino acids: CASNQGDYGYTF. The DNA for the CDR3 is TGTGCCAGCAATCAGGGTGACTATGGCTACACCTTC.

V is TRBV10-3 and J is TRBJ1-2; TRBD1 is a possible D gene (5 bases). Trimming left V 0 bases short and J 7 bases short, with 12 bases between. The germline CDR1 and CDR2 sequences are ENHRY and SYGVKD. The CDR3 covers 14 residues. CDR3 region: CAISESRGNSGYTF. CDR3 bases: TGTGCCATCAGTGAGTCTCGGGGGAATTCTGGCTACACCTTC.

J is TRBJ2-1 and V is TRBV10-3, with D unresolved. This CDR3 is 15 amino acids long. From germline, CDR1 is ENHRY and CDR2 SYGVKD. V dropped 7 bases and J dropped 2 bases, with 15 bases sitting between them. This chain's CDR3 is CAITSVITPYNEQFF. CDR3 coding DNA: TGTGCCATCACCTCAGTGATTACCCCCTACAATGAGCAGTTCTTC.

This chain uses TRBV6-1 with TRBJ2-7; D may be TRBD2 (6 bases). The CDR3 has 13 amino acids. CDR1 is MNHNS and CDR2 is SASEGT in the germline V gene. Trimming took off 3 bases at V and 6 bases at J, with 12 bases between the two ends. The CDR3 spells CASSEAGEAEQYF. CDR3 DNA sequence: TGTGCCAGCAGTGAGGCTGGGGAGGCCGAGCAGTACTTC.

The CDR3 sequence: CATGRPRDTQYF. The DNA for the CDR3 is TGTGCCACCGGGAGACCACGAGATACGCAGTATTTT. The chain recombines TRBV15 with TRBJ2-3, with D possibly matching TRBD2 (5 bases). The V gene lost 8 bases and the J gene lost 5 bases, with 11 bases spanning the gap. Germline assignment: CDR1 LNHNV and CDR2 YYDKDF (reference sequence). This CDR3 contains 12 residues.

The chain couples TRBV6-2 or TRBV6-3 to TRBJ2-5; possibly TRBD2 for D (6 bases). V lost 4 bases to trimming and J lost 3 bases, with 9 bases between them. The length of the CDR3 is 13 residues. Looked up from germline, CDR1 is MNHEY and CDR2 is SVGEGT. CDR3 DNA sequence: TGTGCCAGCAGTTCGACTAGTGAAGAGACCCAGTACTTC. This translates into CASSSTSEETQYF.

The chain couples TRBV2 to TRBJ1-2; a weak D match, TRBD1 (5 bases). The CDR3 spans 14 residues. Germline V gene data show CDR1 as SNHLY and CDR2 as FYNNEI. The V end lost 6 bases, the J end lost 8 bases, and 19 bases lay between the germline ends. The CDR3 protein is CASSAMTAQGGYTF. The CDR3, as DNA: TGTGCCAGCAGCGCTATGACAGCCCAAGGGGGCTACACCTTC.

This chain connects TRBV6-5 to TRBJ1-2; TRBD1 aligns across 9 bases. CDR1 and CDR2 from the germline V gene are MNHEY and SVGAGI. The CDR3 totals 13 residues. Trimming at V came to 7 bases and at J to 2 bases, leaving 2 bases not matched to a gene. This CDR3 is CASTTGGNYGYTF. The DNA for the CDR3 is TGTGCCAGCACGACAGGGGGGAACTATGGCTACACCTTC.

V gene TRBV24-1 combines with J gene TRBJ2-5; tentatively, D is TRBD2 (6 bases). This CDR3 is 16 amino acids long. Trimming removed 2 bases at V and 4 bases at J, with 16 bases between. Germline CDR1 reads KGHDR; CDR2 reads SFDVKD. In DNA, the CDR3 is TGTGCCACCAGTGATTCCGGGAGAAGGTCGAGAGAGACCCAGTACTTC. Its protein is CATSDSGRRSRETQYF.

The genes are TRBV11-1 and TRBJ2-3, with D perhaps TRBD1 (6 bases). The CDR3 contains 16 residues. The ends were cut back, 0 bases at V and 4 bases at J, with 14 bases in the middle. The V gene's germline CDR1 is SGHAT and CDR2 FQDESV (reference sequence). CDR3 in amino acids: CASSLAVQQGADTQYF. Here the CDR3 DNA reads TGTGCCAGCAGCTTAGCGGTCCAACAGGGCGCAGATACGCAGTATTTT.

This clone was found once. The J gene is TRBJ2-2, the V gene TRBV6-2 or TRBV6-3, with 8 bases that match TRBD1. After removal of 6 bases from V and 6 bases from J, the junction contained 3 bases not matched to a gene. The CDR3 contains 13 residues. Germline values: CDR1 MNHEY, CDR2 SVGEGT. In DNA form, the CDR3 reads TGTGCCAGCAGCCGCAGGGGGCCCGGGGAGCTGTTTTTT. It is translated as CASSRRGPGELFF.

This chain connects TRBV7-3 to TRBJ2-5; 9 nucleotides agree with TRBD1. CDR3 length: 13 amino acids. V shed 4 bases and J 4 bases; nucleotides not matched to a gene: 1. CDR1 and CDR2 (germline): SGHTA, FQGTGA. The CDR3 spells CASSSGQGETQYF. As DNA, the CDR3 is TGTGCCAGCAGCTCGGGACAGGGAGAGACCCAGTACTTC.

This chain joins TRBV3-1 (or the pseudogene TRBV3-2) and TRBJ1-2; 7 bases agree with TRBD1. This CDR3 comprises 15 residues. Germline V CDR1 and CDR2: LGHDT, YNNKEL (reference sequence). Germline trimming cut 6 bases from V and 0 bases from J; bases unmatched to any gene: 7. Written as DNA, the CDR3 is TGTGCCAGCAGTTGGAGAAGGGGGCCTAACTATGGCTACACCTTC. Residues: CASSWRRGPNYGYTF.

This rearrangement joins TRBV19 to TRBJ2-1, with 7 bases fitting TRBD2. This CDR3 contains 14 residues. CDR1 and CDR2 (germline): LNHDA, SQIVND (reference sequence). V lost 7 bases and J lost 6; bases outside the gene matches: 9. This CDR3 is CASNTGGAANEQFF. As DNA, the CDR3 is TGTGCCAGTAATACGGGAGGAGCCGCCAATGAGCAGTTCTTC.

This clone was recorded only once. The rearrangement joins TRBV4-3 to TRBJ1-6; D gene uncertain. The CDR3 contains 13 residues. Trimming left V 0 bases short and J 7 bases short, with 4 bases between. Per germline, CDR1 LGHNA and CDR2 YSLEER. The CDR3 DNA reads TGCGCCAGCAGCCAAGAGGCCAATTCACCCCTCCACTTT. It specifies CASSQEANSPLHF.

The chain carries TRBV4-2 and TRBJ1-5; maybe TRBD1 (6 bases). The CDR3 length is 16 residues. Per germline, CDR1 LGHNA and CDR2 YNFKEQ. The V and J ends lost 0 bases and 3 bases respectively, with 12 bases between them. CDR3: CASSQDFPGVNQPQHF. The CDR3 bases are TGTGCCAGCAGCCAAGATTTTCCAGGGGTCAATCAGCCCCAGCATTTT.

The rearrangement links TRBV2 to TRBJ1-1; 8 bases are a match to TRBD1. Germline assignment: CDR1 SNHLY and CDR2 FYNNEI. The ends lost 4 bases at V and 3 bases at J; junction bases unmatched: 4. The CDR3 totals 14 residues. In DNA form, the CDR3 reads TGTGCCAGCAGTGCGACAGGGGCCGACACTGAAGCTTTCTTT. Its translation: CASSATGADTEAFF. Full variable domain (missing parts from reference TRBV2 and TRBJ1-1): EPEVTQTPSHQVTQMGQEVILRCVPISNHLYFYWYRQILGQKVEFLVSFYNNEISEKSEIFDDQFSVERPDGSNFTLKIRSTKLEDSAMYFCASSATGADTEAFFGQGTRLTVV.

The rearrangement uses TRBV3-1 (or the pseudogene TRBV3-2) and TRBJ2-2; TRBD1 matches at 8 bases. V trimming: 5 bases; J trimming: 6 bases; junction bases outside the gene matches: 8. The germline CDR1 and CDR2 sequences are LGHDT and YNNKEL (reference sequence). There are 15 residues in the CDR3. This CDR3 reads CASSADREGAGELFF. The CDR3 region has the DNA TGTGCCAGCAGCGCGGACAGGGAAGGGGCCGGGGAGCTGTTTTTT.

The chain uses TRBV6-6 and TRBJ2-7; no reliable D call. The germline gives CDR1 MNHNY, CDR2 SVGAGI (reference sequence). V was trimmed by 6 bases and J by 3 bases, leaving 6 bases between them. The CDR3 has 11 residues. CDR3 nucleotides: TGTGCCAGCAGCCACAACTACGAGCAGTACTTC. Amino acids: CASSHNYEQYF.

The chain has TRBV18 and TRBJ1-4, with TRBD1 matching 9 bases. The germline CDR1 and CDR2 sequences are KGHSH and LQKENI. CDR3 size: 15 residues. The V segment lost 3 bases and the J segment 8 bases; nucleotides outside the gene matches: 7. This CDR3 reads CASSPWTGADEKLFF. CDR3 DNA: TGTGCCAGCTCACCTTGGACAGGGGCCGACGAAAAACTGTTTTTT.

This clone came up a few times. The J gene is TRBJ1-3, the V gene TRBV19; 10 bases fit TRBD1. The V gene end was trimmed by 1 base and the J gene end by 0 bases; junction bases not matched to a gene: 9. From germline, CDR1 is LNHDA and CDR2 SQIVND (reference sequence). The CDR3 totals 19 residues. Here the CDR3 reads CASSIGRPGTGASGNTIYF. The CDR3 DNA follows: TGTGCCAGTAGTATAGGAAGGCCCGGGACAGGGGCCTCTGGAAACACCATATATTTT.

The genes are TRBV7-9 and TRBJ1-1; TRBD1 matches at 8 bases. The CDR3 covers 14 residues. Trimming removed 4 bases from V and 1 base from J; junction bases left unmatched: 2. Germline loops: CDR1 SEHNR, CDR2 FQNEAQ (reference sequence). The chain's CDR3 is CASSSTGANTEAFF. The CDR3 nucleotides read TGTGCCAGCAGCTCGACAGGGGCGAACACTGAAGCTTTCTTT.